This T cell receptor (beta chain) was recovered during a study of blood T cell repertoires in COVID-19. The overall study: Acute-phase and convalescent COVID-19 samples originated in the United States, Italy and Spain. Nucleic acid was either cDNA or gDNA, and it came from T cells, B-cell-depleted T cells, or PBMCs.

Original handling: The authors estimated nucleated cell counts from reference gene primer amplification. Using immunoSEQ multiplex PCR, the repertoire was profiled, and TCRdb retains in-frame clones only, with some absent. V and J calls and clone size are as listed in that table; D and trimming were resolved from the DNA. The table records around 91,000 clones, roughly 85% of them present only once. The ends were cut back, 5 bases at V and 3 bases at J, with 14 bases in the middle. The CDR3 totals 15 residues. Germline lookup yields CDR1 SGHKS and CDR2 YYEKEE (reference sequence). This receptor was obtained from an older man with acute or convalescent COVID-19. The specimen was peripheral blood. The gene calls are TRBV5-5 and TRBJ1-4, with a tentative D call TRBD1 (6 bases). The CDR3, as DNA: TGTGCCAGCAGACCGACAGGCGGTCCTAATGAAAAACTGTTTTTT. Protein: CASRPTGGPNEKLFF.